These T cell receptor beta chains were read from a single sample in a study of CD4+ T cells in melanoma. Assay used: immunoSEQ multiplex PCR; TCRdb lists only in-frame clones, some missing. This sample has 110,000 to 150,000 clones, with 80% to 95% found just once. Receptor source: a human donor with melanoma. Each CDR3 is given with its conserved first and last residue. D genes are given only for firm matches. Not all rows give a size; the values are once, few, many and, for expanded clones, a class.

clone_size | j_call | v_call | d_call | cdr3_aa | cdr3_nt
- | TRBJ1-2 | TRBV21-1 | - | CASSKWGSLSLRWGYTF | TGTGCCAGCAGCAAATGGGGATCTCTATCCCTCCGATGGGGCTACACCTTC
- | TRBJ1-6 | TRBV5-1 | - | CASSLSGDRPLHF | TGCGCCAGCAGCTTGTCCGGGGATCGGCCCCTCCACTTT
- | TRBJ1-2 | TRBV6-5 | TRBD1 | CASSYGQGLVDGYTF | TGTGCCAGCAGTTATGGACAGGGTTTAGTCGATGGCTACACCTTC
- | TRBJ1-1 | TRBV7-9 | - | CASSLALPGVTEAFF | TGTGCCAGCAGCTTAGCCCTCCCAGGGGTCACTGAAGCTTTCTTT
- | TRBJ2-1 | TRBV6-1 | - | CASSTVGNEQFF | TGTGCCAGCAGCACGGTCGGCAATGAGCAGTTCTTC
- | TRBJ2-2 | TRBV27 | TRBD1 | CASSWGQGAGELFF | TGTGCCAGCAGTTGGGGACAGGGCGCCGGGGAGCTGTTTTTT
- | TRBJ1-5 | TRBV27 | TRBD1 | CASSRGRDQPQHF | TGTGCCAGCAGCAGGGGGCGGGATCAGCCCCAGCATTTT
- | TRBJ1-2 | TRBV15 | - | CATSRKAVNYGYTF | TGTGCCACCAGCAGGAAAGCCGTTAACTATGGCTACACCTTC
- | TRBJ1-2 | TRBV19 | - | CASSPFGGERYGYTF | TGTGCCAGTAGTCCGTTCGGGGGCGAAAGGTATGGCTACACCTTC
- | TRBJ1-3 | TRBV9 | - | CASSAGAPGSGSGNTIYF | TGTGCCAGCAGCGCAGGAGCCCCAGGGAGCGGCTCTGGAAACACCATATATTTT
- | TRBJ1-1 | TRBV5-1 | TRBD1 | CASSPQTGAQGEAFF | TGCGCCAGCAGCCCACAGACAGGGGCACAGGGTGAAGCTTTCTTT
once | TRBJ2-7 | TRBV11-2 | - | CASSFIAAYEQYF | TGTGCCAGCAGCTTCATTGCCGCCTACGAGCAGTACTTC
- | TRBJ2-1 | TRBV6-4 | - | CASSVDLNSYNEQFF | TGTGCCAGCAGCGTGGACCTAAATTCCTACAATGAGCAGTTCTTC
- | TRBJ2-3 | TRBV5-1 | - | CASSLGMLGTDTQYF | TGCGCCAGCAGCTTGGGTATGTTGGGCACAGATACGCAGTATTTT
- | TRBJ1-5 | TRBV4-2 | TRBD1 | CASSQLNGQGQPQHF | TGTGCCAGCAGCCAACTTAACGGACAGGGCCAGCCCCAGCATTTT
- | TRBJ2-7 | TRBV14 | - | CASSQEGGPTYEQYF | TGTGCCAGCAGCCAAGAGGGAGGCCCCACCTACGAGCAGTACTTC
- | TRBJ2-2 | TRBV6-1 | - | CASKWAGRELFF | TGTGCCAGCAAATGGGCGGGGCGGGAGCTGTTTTTT
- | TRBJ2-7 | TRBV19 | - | CASSILPSSTGSSYEQYF | TGTGCCAGTAGTATACTCCCCTCTTCTACAGGGAGTTCCTACGAGCAGTACTTC